A single sample is the source of the 30 T cell receptor beta chains below, sequenced in a study of T cell repertoires in ileal Crohn's disease. This table comes from immunoSEQ multiplex PCR, and its TCRdb copy is limited to in-frame clones, with some not included. Among 13,000 to 15,000 clones listed, about 73% were seen once. The sequenced material came from ileal tissue. These receptor sequences come from an adult with Crohn's disease.

CDR3 amino acids: CASRNQGAGDTQYF. CDR3 DNA sequence: TGCGCCAGCAGAAATCAGGGGGCTGGAGATACGCAGTATTTT. This chain links TRBV10-2 with TRBJ2-3; 8 bases map to TRBD1. The V segment lost 6 bases and the J segment 5 bases; nucleotides outside the gene matches: 7. This CDR3 region has 14 residues. CDR1 is WSHSY, CDR2 SAAADI, per germline.

The gene calls are TRBV21-1 and TRBJ1-1; the table names TRBD1, a call not compared with the DNA. TRBV21-1 has pseudogene status. The CDR3 extends over 16 amino acids. This CDR3 is CASSKVRGQGRTEAFF. The CDR3 bases are TGTGCCAGCAGCAAAGTGAGGGGTCAGGGGCGCACTGAAGCTTTCTTT.

This clone turned up a few times. V is TRBV11-3 and J is TRBJ1-3, with unresolved D. Germline values: CDR1 SGHNT, CDR2 YENEEA. Trimming took 5 bases from V and 9 from J, leaving 14 bases between them. There are 13 residues in the CDR3. The CDR3 is CASSKDGSSTIYF. The CDR3 DNA is TGTGCCAGCAGCAAGGACGGCTCATCCACCATATATTTT. The variable domain in full, with the rest retrieved from reference TRBV11-3 and TRBJ1-3, is EAGVVQSPRYKIIEKKQPVAFWCNPISGHNTLYWYLQNLGQGPELLIRYENEEAVDDSQLPKDRFSAERLKGVDSTLKIQPAELGDSAVYLCASSKDGSSTIYFGEGSWLTVV.

By share, this clone counts as medium-sized (0.01 to 0.1%). Different DNA sequences within this sample yield the same CDR3. CDR3 sequence reads: CASSKLAGGTDTQYF. CDR3 nucleotide sequence: TGCGCCAGCAGCAAACTAGCGGGAGGCACAGATACGCAGTATTTT. J is TRBJ2-3 and V is TRBV5-1, with 11 bases lining up with TRBD2. Germline CDR1 reads SGHRS; CDR2 reads YFSETQ. After removal of 4 bases from V and 1 base from J, the junction contained 2 bases not matched to a gene. The CDR3 totals 15 residues.

This clone was seen once. The V and J genes are TRBV14 and TRBJ2-5; TRBD2 matches 12 bases. CDR3 length: 15 amino acids. Trimming removed 3 bases from V and 5 bases from J; junction bases left unmatched: 4. Germline CDR1 SGHDN, CDR2 FVKESK. The CDR3 loop is CASSQRLAGVETQYF. The CDR3 DNA is TGTGCCAGCAGCCAGAGACTAGCGGGGGTGGAGACCCAGTACTTC.

The chain uses TRBV30 and TRBJ2-1; D unresolved. Germline CDR1 GTSNPN, CDR2 SVGIG (reference sequence). CDR3 size: 13 residues. Between the trimmed V and J ends, which lost 1 base and 7 bases, there was a span of 11 bases. The chain's CDR3 is CAWSARQWNEQFF. In DNA form, the CDR3 reads TGTGCCTGGAGTGCGAGGCAATGGAATGAGCAGTTCTTC.

The chain couples TRBV9 to TRBJ2-2; D may be TRBD2 (5 bases). Trimming left V 3 bases short and J 6 bases short, with 21 bases between. The CDR3 contains 17 residues. The germline V gene has CDR1 SGDLS and CDR2 YYNGEE. In nucleotides, the CDR3 is TGTGCCAGCAGCGCCCCTCTTGGAGGTGGTATAGCCGGGGAGCTGTTTTTT. Protein sequence: CASSAPLGGGIAGELFF.

The genes are TRBV6-1 and TRBJ2-7; the D gene is possibly TRBD2 (5 bases). Deletions cut 4 bases from V and 2 bases from J, with 9 bases between. Germline V lookup: CDR1 MNHNS, CDR2 SASEGT. CDR3 length: 13 amino acids. CDR3 sequence reads: CASSGGLAYEQYF. In nucleotides, the CDR3 is TGTGCCAGCAGTGGCGGACTGGCCTACGAGCAGTACTTC.

J is TRBJ2-3 and V is TRBV5-1, with D perhaps matching TRBD2 (5 bases). Trimming left V 4 bases short and J 0 bases short, with 12 bases between. The CDR3 sequence is 15 residues long. The germline gives CDR1 SGHRS, CDR2 YFSETQ. CDR3 coding DNA: TGCGCCAGCAGCCCCGGGGTCTCTAGCACAGATACGCAGTATTTT. Translation: CASSPGVSSTDTQYF. Full variable domain (rest looked up from reference TRBV5-1 and TRBJ2-3): KAGVTQTPRYLIKTRGQQVTLSCSPISGHRSVSWYQQTPGQGLQFLFEYFSETQRNKGNFPGRFSGRQFSNSRSEMNVSTLELGDSALYLCASSPGVSSTDTQYFGPGTRLTVL.

The V and J genes are TRBV30 and TRBJ2-5, with unresolved D. Per the germline V gene, CDR1 is GTSNPN and CDR2 is SVGIG (reference sequence). This CDR3 spans 13 amino acids. Trimming took off 2 bases at V and 1 base at J, with 8 bases between the two ends. The CDR3 is CAWSTTVQETQYF. Written as DNA, the CDR3 is TGTGCCTGGAGTACGACGGTCCAAGAGACCCAGTACTTC.

The CDR3 nucleotides are TGTGCCAGCAGCCTGGGAGGGGCGTTAAAAGAGACCCAGTACTTC. It is translated as CASSLGGALKETQYF. The chain is built from TRBV5-8 and TRBJ2-5, with 7 bases lining up with TRBD2. The V gene end was trimmed by 4 bases and the J gene end by 3 bases; junction bases not matched to a gene: 9. CDR3 size: 15 residues. From germline, CDR1 is SGHTS and CDR2 YDEGEE.

This clone counts as medium-sized. The CDR3 protein is CASIPSNSGQNYEQYF. In DNA, the CDR3 is TGTGCCAGCATTCCGTCAAATTCGGGACAGAACTACGAGCAGTACTTC. The chain is built from TRBV7-9 and TRBJ2-7; 7 bases fit TRBD1. V dropped 7 bases and J dropped 3; count of bases not matched to a gene: 15. The V gene's germline CDR1 is SEHNR and CDR2 FQNEAQ (reference sequence). The CDR3 has 16 amino acids.

This chain joins TRBV7-2 and TRBJ1-2, with 8 bases aligning to TRBD1. CDR1 and CDR2 from the germline V gene are SGHTA and FQGNSA. The J segment lost 5 bases and the V segment lost 1 base, leaving 6 bases of the junction unmatched. The CDR3 has 15 amino acids. The CDR3 loop is CASSLGGQGPYGYTF. Written as DNA, the CDR3 is TGTGCCAGCAGCTTAGGAGGACAGGGACCATATGGCTACACCTTC.

V is TRBV5-1 and J is TRBJ1-6; TRBD1 matches at 7 bases. Germline trimming cut 4 bases from V and 5 bases from J; bases unmatched to any gene: 0. The CDR3 covers 13 residues. Germline CDR1 SGHRS, CDR2 YFSETQ. The CDR3 is CASSGTDNSPLHF. CDR3 in DNA: TGCGCCAGCAGCGGGACAGATAATTCACCCCTCCACTTT. Complete variable domain (other parts from reference TRBV5-1 and TRBJ1-6): KAGVTQTPRYLIKTRGQQVTLSCSPISGHRSVSWYQQTPGQGLQFLFEYFSETQRNKGNFPGRFSGRQFSNSRSEMNVSTLELGDSALYLCASSGTDNSPLHFGNGTRLTVT.

The rearrangement links TRBV13 to TRBJ2-7; 11 bases map to TRBD2. Germline lookup yields CDR1 PRHDT and CDR2 FYEKMQ (reference sequence). The CDR3 runs to 15 residues. J lost 4 bases, V lost 5 bases, and 7 bases had no gene match. For the CDR3, the DNA is TGTGCCAGCAGCCGTAGCGGGGGGGTCAATTACGAGCAGTACTTC. This translates into CASSRSGGVNYEQYF.

The gene calls are TRBV5-1 and TRBJ2-7; D unclear. The CDR3 contains 15 residues. Germline V CDR1 and CDR2: SGHRS, YFSETQ. The ends were cut back, 0 bases at V and 2 bases at J, with 12 bases in the middle. The CDR3 spells CASSLVPRGPYEQYF. The CDR3 region has the DNA TGCGCCAGCAGCTTGGTCCCGAGAGGCCCCTACGAGCAGTACTTC.

The V gene is TRBV11-2, the J gene TRBJ2-7; unclear D gene. CDR1 is SGHAT, CDR2 FQNNGV, per germline. The CDR3 contains 13 residues. V was clipped by 0 bases and J by 4 bases, with 7 bases between them. The CDR3 bases are TGTGCCAGCAGCTTAGACCGGAATTACGAGCAGTACTTC. This translates into CASSLDRNYEQYF. Full variable domain (missing parts from reference TRBV11-2 and TRBJ2-7): EAGVAQSPRYKIIEKRQSVAFWCNPISGHATLYWYQQILGQGPKLLIQFQNNGVVDDSQLPKDRFSAERLKGVDSTLKIQPAKLEDSAVYLCASSLDRNYEQYFGPGTRLTVT.

This rearrangement joins TRBV28 to TRBJ1-3; D remains ambiguous. Trimming took 1 base from V and 3 from J, leaving 7 bases between them. The CDR3 consists of 14 residues. Germline lookup yields CDR1 MDHEN and CDR2 SYDVKM. The CDR3 DNA is TGTGCCAGCAGTTTATCTGCCATTGGAAACACCATATATTTT. This codes for CASSLSAIGNTIYF.

V and J are TRBV29-1 and TRBJ1-1, with no clear D. This CDR3 region has 12 residues. Germline CDR1 reads SQVTM; CDR2 reads ANQGSEA. Trimming shortened V by 7 bases and J by 2 bases, and 11 bases separated the two germline ends. CDR3 sequence: CSASLGNTEAFF. CDR3 nucleotides: TGCAGCGCCTCCTTAGGAAACACTGAAGCTTTCTTT. Drawing the rest from reference TRBV29-1 and TRBJ1-1, the complete variable domain is SAVISQKPSRDICQRGTSLTIQCQVDSQVTMMFWYRQQPGQSLTLIATANQGSEATYESGFVIDKFPISRPNLTFSTLTVSNMSPEDSSIYLCSASLGNTEAFFGQGTRLTVV.

This clone was seen just once. This chain connects TRBV28 to TRBJ1-5, with TRBD1 as a possible D gene (6 bases). Deletions cut 10 bases from V and 1 base from J, with 20 bases between. The germline V gene encodes CDR1 MDHEN and CDR2 SYDVKM. The CDR3 runs 16 residues. The CDR3 bases are TGTGCCACCAAGGAGCAGGGGCTACTGAGCAATCAGCCCCAGCATTTT. Protein: CATKEQGLLSNQPQHF.

In its sample, this clone was seen a few times. The chain couples TRBV6-5 to TRBJ1-5, with D perhaps matching TRBD1 (5 bases). The germline V gene has CDR1 MNHEY and CDR2 SVGAGI. CDR3 length equals 14 residues. Trimming removed 2 bases from V and 2 bases from J, with 7 bases in between. In DNA form, the CDR3 reads TGTGCCAGCAGTTACGGGGGGGGCAATCAGCCCCAGCATTTT. Translated, it gives CASSYGGGNQPQHF.

Judged by abundance, this clone is medium-sized (0.01 to 0.1%). The chain has TRBV6-1 and TRBJ2-7; 10 bases align to TRBD1. Germline V CDR1 and CDR2: MNHNS, SASEGT. This CDR3 comprises 14 residues. Trimming cost V 4 bases and J 4 bases; bases outside gene matches: 4. The CDR3 here is CASSADRGRYEQYF. As DNA, the CDR3 is TGTGCCAGCAGTGCAGACAGGGGGCGGTACGAGCAGTACTTC.

This chain uses TRBV10-3 with TRBJ1-1; D might be TRBD1 (6 bases). Trimming left V 2 bases short and J 7 bases short, with 14 bases between. There are 14 residues in the CDR3. The germline V gene encodes CDR1 ENHRY and CDR2 SYGVKD. The CDR3 region has the DNA TGTGCCATCAGTGAGGAAGGCAGGGGATATGAAGCTTTCTTT. It encodes CAISEEGRGYEAFF.

This clone showed up just a few times. Other nucleotide sequences in the sample specify the same CDR3. The CDR3 region has the DNA TGTGCCACCAGCAGAGATGGACAGTCAGGTACAGATACGCAGTATTTT. This encodes CATSRDGQSGTDTQYF. The chain couples TRBV15 to TRBJ2-3; perhaps TRBD1 as D (6 bases). This CDR3 comprises 16 residues. V lost 0 bases, J lost 3 bases, and 13 bases lay in between. In germline, CDR1 is LNHNV, CDR2 YYDKDF (reference sequence).

This sequence joins TRBV10-2 and TRBJ1-6; D gene uncertain. V was trimmed by 7 bases and J by 5 bases, leaving 15 bases between them. CDR3 length: 15 amino acids. Germline V gene lookup returns CDR1 WSHSY and CDR2 SAAADI. The CDR3 bases are TGCGCCAGCACCCCCCAGGATCCTAATAATTCACCCCTCCACTTT. Translation: CASTPQDPNNSPLHF.

The table lists this clone with a few counts. At the DNA level, this CDR3 is encoded by other sequences in the same sample as well. The rearrangement uses TRBV6-5 and TRBJ1-4, with 7 bases that match TRBD1. CDR3 size: 15 residues. Germline loops: CDR1 MNHEY, CDR2 SVGAGI. The V segment lost 5 bases and the J segment 7 bases; nucleotides outside the gene matches: 10. The CDR3 DNA follows: TGTGCCAGCAGTCACCGGACAGGCGTTCGTGAAAAACTGTTTTTT. Translated: CASSHRTGVREKLFF.

The chain is built from TRBV7-8 and TRBJ1-2; 8 nucleotides agree with TRBD1. The CDR3 consists of 19 residues. V shed 4 bases and J 3 bases; nucleotides not matched to a gene: 19. Germline lookup yields CDR1 SGHVS and CDR2 FQNEAQ. For the CDR3, the DNA is TGTGCCAGCAGCTCATATGGAAGAACCGGACAGGGTCGGGACTATGGCTACACCTTC. Translation: CASSSYGRTGQGRDYGYTF.

This clone was seen only once. J is TRBJ2-5 and V is TRBV6-1; 8 bases are a match to TRBD1. Germline V gene lookup returns CDR1 MNHNS and CDR2 SASEGT. J gave up 2 bases and V 5 bases, and 1 base lay outside the gene matches. CDR3 length: 13 amino acids. In nucleotides, the CDR3 is TGTGCCAGCAGTTGGACAGGGCAAGAGACCCAGTACTTC. It translates to CASSWTGQETQYF.

This clone has a single count. This chain connects TRBV5-4 to TRBJ2-3, with D uncertain. V dropped 2 bases and J dropped 2 bases, with 12 bases sitting between them. The V gene's germline CDR1 is SGHNT and CDR2 YYREEE (reference sequence). This CDR3 comprises 15 residues. The CDR3 DNA sequence: TGTGCCAGCAGCTTCGGTGGCGGCTCCACAGATACGCAGTATTTT. Protein sequence: CASSFGGGSTDTQYF.

The gene calls are TRBV6-5 and TRBJ2-5; 7 bases map to TRBD1. The J call is uncertain, as TRBJ2-7 better fits the DNA end. The germline CDR1 and CDR2 sequences are MNHEY and SVGAGI. There are 13 residues in the CDR3. The CDR3 here is CASSLTGTSEQYF. The CDR3 DNA follows: TGTGCCAGCAGTTTGACAGGGACATCCGAGCAGTACTTC.